The 27 T cell receptor beta chains listed next were all sequenced from one sample in a study of blood T cell repertoires in COVID-19. Data came from immunoSEQ multiplex PCR; TCRdb stores just in-frame clones and leaves some out. This sample carries roughly 340,000 clones, 75% to 90% of them seen once, and the ten largest clones take roughly 1%. The sample consisted of PBMCs or T cells enriched from blood (not recorded which). These receptors were taken from a man between 18 and 29 years old who had recovered from COVID-19.

The rearrangement joins TRBV6-1 to TRBJ1-2; D remains unclear. The germline V gene encodes CDR1 MNHNS and CDR2 SASEGT. V was cut by 1 base and J by 2 bases, with 20 bases left in between. This CDR3 is 18 amino acids long. CDR3 in amino acids: CASSEVGVLGRGNYGYTF. The CDR3 bases are TGTGCCAGCAGTGAAGTCGGCGTACTCGGCAGAGGCAACTATGGCTACACCTTC.

The rearrangement joins TRBV7-2 to TRBJ2-1; TRBD2 might be the D (6 bases). Per germline, CDR1 SGHTA and CDR2 FQGNSA. Deletions cut 4 bases from V and 8 bases from J, with 9 bases between. The CDR3 consists of 12 residues. The CDR3 DNA sequence: TGTGCCAGCAGCTACGGGAGTGATGAGCAGTTCTTC. Amino acid sequence: CASSYGSDEQFF.

A single count supports this clone. The DNA for the CDR3 is TGTGCCAGCAGCCTTTCTTGGACAGGGGGCTATGGCTACACCTTC. As protein: CASSLSWTGGYGYTF. V usage is TRBV5-8 and J usage is TRBJ1-2; TRBD1 aligns across 10 bases. The V gene's germline CDR1 is SGHTS and CDR2 YDEGEE. This CDR3 has 15 amino acids. The junction had 7 bases not matched to a gene; V was cut back by 4 bases and J by 4 bases.

This rearrangement joins TRBV14 to TRBJ2-7; D remains ambiguous. Germline CDR1 SGHDN, CDR2 FVKESK. Trimming cost V 3 bases and J 6 bases, with 18 bases left between them. CDR3 length: 15 amino acids. The CDR3 region has the DNA TGTGCCAGCAGCCAGCTCTCCAAGATCCCGGGCGAGCAGTACTTC. Translating gives CASSQLSKIPGEQYF.

CDR3 sequence reads: CAISEPNRAGANVLTF. In nucleotides, the CDR3 is TGTGCCATCAGTGAGCCTAACAGGGCTGGGGCCAACGTCCTGACTTTC. The chain combines TRBV10-3 with TRBJ2-6, with TRBD1 as a possible D gene (6 bases). V lost 2 bases and J lost 2, with 10 bases in between. The CDR3 length is 16 residues. From germline, CDR1 is ENHRY and CDR2 SYGVKD.

The chain employs TRBV9 and TRBJ2-1; D ambiguous. The length of the CDR3 is 11 residues. Per the germline V gene, CDR1 is SGDLS and CDR2 is YYNGEE. V was trimmed by 0 bases and J by 10 bases, leaving 5 bases between them. CDR3 residues: CASSVDSEQFF. The CDR3 DNA reads TGTGCCAGCAGCGTAGATTCGGAGCAGTTCTTC.

This clone has only one observation. The J gene is TRBJ2-5, the V gene TRBV4-2; the match to TRBD2 covers 8 bases. Looked up from germline, CDR1 is LGHNA and CDR2 is YNFKEQ. The CDR3 has 15 residues. Losses at the gene ends were 2 bases for V and 2 bases for J; bases not matched to a gene: 4. The CDR3 sequence: CASSQSAGVQETQYF. Written as DNA, the CDR3 is TGTGCCAGCAGCCAATCAGCGGGAGTACAAGAGACCCAGTACTTC.

This chain joins TRBV7-9 and TRBJ1-4; D not resolved. Germline V lookup: CDR1 SEHNR, CDR2 FQNEAQ (reference sequence). Trimming removed 5 bases at V and 3 bases at J, with 13 bases between. The CDR3 consists of 15 residues. CDR3 in DNA: TGTGCCAGCAGCCTGCGAGGAAGCCCTAATGAAAAACTGTTTTTT. Its protein product is CASSLRGSPNEKLFF.

This clone is a singleton in its sample. The chain joins TRBV12-3 or TRBV12-4 to TRBJ2-5; tentatively, D is TRBD2 (6 bases). The CDR3 runs 13 residues. V dropped 3 bases and J dropped 5 bases, with 10 bases sitting between them. The CDR3 loop reads CASSLLEGETQYF. The CDR3 bases are TGTGCCAGCAGTTTGTTGGAGGGTGAGACCCAGTACTTC.

The chain employs TRBV9 and TRBJ1-3; D remains ambiguous. This CDR3 region has 15 residues. V gave up 4 bases and J gave up 0 bases, with 11 bases separating them. Germline assignment: CDR1 SGDLS and CDR2 YYNGEE. CDR3 DNA: TGTGCCAGCAGCCCTGACTCTAGCTCTGGAAACACCATATATTTT. Amino acid sequence: CASSPDSSSGNTIYF. Full variable domain (rest looked up from reference TRBV9 and TRBJ1-3): DSGVTQTPKHLITATGQRVTLRCSPRSGDLSVYWYQQSLDQGLQFLIQYYNGEERAKGNILERFSAQQFPDLHSELNLSSLELGDSALYFCASSPDSSSGNTIYFGEGSWLTVV.

This clone was observed once. The V call is TRBV28, the J call TRBJ1-1; 9 bases align to TRBD1. Looked up from germline, CDR1 is MDHEN and CDR2 is SYDVKM. After removal of 8 bases from V and 4 bases from J, the junction contained 8 bases not matched to a gene. The length of the CDR3 is 14 residues. The CDR3 region is CASAAGTGPTEAFF. CDR3 in DNA: TGTGCCAGCGCCGCCGGGACAGGGCCCACTGAAGCTTTCTTT.

The gene calls are TRBV19 and TRBJ2-2; 7 bases are shared with TRBD2. This CDR3 comprises 16 residues. The V gene end was trimmed by 6 bases and the J gene end by 5 bases; junction bases not matched to a gene: 12. The germline gives CDR1 LNHDA, CDR2 SQIVND (reference sequence). The chain's CDR3 is CASRPVGLADTGELFF. The CDR3, as DNA: TGTGCCAGTAGACCAGTGGGGCTAGCGGATACCGGGGAGCTGTTTTTT.

As regards this clone: The sample contains more than one DNA sequence encoding this CDR3. The chain has TRBV5-1 and TRBJ2-6; 8 nucleotides line up with TRBD1. The CDR3 extends over 16 amino acids. Germline V CDR1 and CDR2: SGHRS, YFSETQ. With V trimmed by 2 bases and J by 1 base, 2 bases remained unmatched. The CDR3 coding sequence is TGCGCCAGCAGCTTAAGACAGGGGTCTGGGGCCAACGTCCTGACTTTC. Protein sequence: CASSLRQGSGANVLTF.

This chain links TRBV11-2 with TRBJ1-1; D ambiguous. Germline V gene lookup returns CDR1 SGHAT and CDR2 FQNNGV. Trimming stripped 1 base from V and 7 bases from J, with 22 bases between. The CDR3 has 17 residues. The CDR3 sequence is CASSLARSKDTKLEAFF. CDR3 bases: TGTGCCAGCAGCTTAGCTCGTTCGAAAGACACGAAGCTTGAAGCTTTCTTT.

The chain recombines TRBV5-8 with TRBJ1-5; maybe TRBD1 (5 bases). The CDR3 loop spans 16 amino acids. Germline-derived CDR1 and CDR2 are SGHTS and YDEGEE. V dropped 0 bases and J dropped 1 base, with 11 bases sitting between them. The CDR3 protein is CASSLAGARSNQPQHF. The CDR3 nucleotides are TGTGCCAGCAGCTTGGCTGGGGCGAGAAGCAATCAGCCCCAGCATTTT.

The CDR3 bases are TGTGCCAGCCGGGGGGGGATAGCCAAAAACATTCAGTACTTC. Translated, it gives CASRGGIAKNIQYF. This chain connects TRBV28 to TRBJ2-4; 8 bases align to TRBD2. The CDR3 has 14 residues. CDR1 is MDHEN, CDR2 SYDVKM, per germline. Trimming took 8 bases from V and 0 from J; bases not matched to a gene: 3. Using reference TRBV28 and TRBJ2-4 for the parts outside the CDR3, the full variable domain is DVKVTQSSRYLVKRTGEKVFLECVQDMDHENMFWYRQDPGLGLRLIYFSYDVKMKEKGDIPEGYSVSREKKERFSLILESASTNQTSMYLCASRGGIAKNIQYFGAGTRLSVL.

The chain couples TRBV5-4 to TRBJ2-2, with TRBD2 matching over 8 bases. V was pared by 4 bases and J by 9 bases, with 14 bases of the junction left unmatched. Germline-derived CDR1 and CDR2 are SGHNT and YYREEE (reference sequence). The CDR3 has 16 amino acids. The CDR3 reads CASSPPGAGGRRELFF. CDR3 nucleotide sequence: TGTGCCAGCAGCCCGCCCGGGGCGGGAGGAAGGAGGGAGCTGTTTTTT.

Comment on this clone: Other DNA sequences in this sample translate to the same CDR3. This sequence joins TRBV3-1 (or the pseudogene TRBV3-2) and TRBJ1-6, with 9 bases aligning to TRBD1. CDR1 and CDR2 from the germline V gene are LGHDT and YNNKEL (reference sequence). The V gene end was trimmed by 3 bases and the J gene end by 8 bases; junction bases not matched to a gene: 2. CDR3 size: 14 residues. CDR3 nucleotide sequence: TGTGCCAGCAGCCAGGGACAGGGTTATTCACCCCTCCACTTT. Translated, it gives CASSQGQGYSPLHF.

This clone was detected a few times. J is TRBJ1-2 and V is TRBV5-5; D remains unclear. V lost 2 bases and J lost 0, with 14 bases in between. The CDR3 contains 16 residues. Germline V gene data show CDR1 as SGHKS and CDR2 as YYEKEE (reference sequence). CDR3 coding DNA: TGTGCCAGCAGCTTAAGACAATTGGGAGCTAACTATGGCTACACCTTC. Encoded protein: CASSLRQLGANYGYTF. Using reference TRBV5-5 and TRBJ1-2 for the parts outside the CDR3, the full variable domain is DAGVTQSPTHLIKTRGQQVTLRCSPISGHKSVSWYQQVLGQGPQFIFQYYEKEERGRGNFPDRFSARQFPNYSSELNVNALLLGDSALYLCASSLRQLGANYGYTFGSGTRLTVV.

A single count supports this clone. The chain links TRBV19 to TRBJ2-3; 10 nucleotides line up with TRBD2. The length of the CDR3 is 19 residues. V was clipped by 4 bases and J by 0 bases; unmatched bases: 13. The germline V gene has CDR1 LNHDA and CDR2 SQIVND (reference sequence). CDR3 loop: CASSRWASGGQPSTDTQYF. The CDR3 DNA is TGTGCCAGTAGTAGGTGGGCTAGCGGGGGCCAGCCTAGCACAGATACGCAGTATTTT.

The rearrangement uses TRBV2 and TRBJ2-3; TRBD1 might be the D (5 bases). Germline assignment: CDR1 SNHLY and CDR2 FYNNEI. Trimming removed 8 bases at V and 13 bases at J, with 22 bases between. The CDR3 is made up of 13 amino acids. The CDR3 coding sequence is TGTGCCAGCCTTTACGTGGGGCCTTCCTTTGAGTATTTT. It specifies CASLYVGPSFEYF.

The chain is built from TRBV7-2 and TRBJ1-4; TRBD1 matches at 8 bases. The CDR3 has 14 amino acids. Germline lookup yields CDR1 SGHTA and CDR2 FQGNSA. The trim removed 5 bases at V and 6 bases at J, leaving 5 bases unmatched. The CDR3 reads CASSLDRGDEKLFF. The DNA for the CDR3 is TGTGCCAGCAGCCTAGACAGGGGTGATGAAAAACTGTTTTTT. Full variable domain (missing parts from reference TRBV7-2 and TRBJ1-4): GAGVSQSPSNKVTEKGKDVELRCDPISGHTALYWYRQSLGQGLEFLIYFQGNSAPDKSGLPSDRFSAERTGGSVSTLTIQRTQQEDSAVYLCASSLDRGDEKLFFGSGTQLSVL.

This chain connects TRBV19 to TRBJ1-5; 11 bases are a match to TRBD1. From germline, CDR1 is LNHDA and CDR2 SQIVND (reference sequence). The ends lost 5 bases at V and 6 bases at J; junction bases unmatched: 9. The CDR3 is 16 residues long. In nucleotides, the CDR3 is TGTGCCAGTAGTGACGCGGGGACAGGGGGATTTCAGCCCCAGCATTTT. This sequence encodes CASSDAGTGGFQPQHF.

V and J are TRBV7-2 and TRBJ2-1; possibly TRBD2 for D (6 bases). Trimming pared 5 bases from V and 0 bases from J, leaving 17 bases between. This CDR3 spans 17 amino acids. Germline V gives CDR1 SGHTA, CDR2 FQGNSA. CDR3 loop: CASSPRPAGSSYNEQFF. The CDR3 nucleotides are TGTGCCAGCAGCCCTCGCCCCGCGGGGAGCTCCTACAATGAGCAGTTCTTC.

This chain joins TRBV9 and TRBJ2-1; D gene ambiguous. V lost 4 bases and J lost 4, with 18 bases in between. CDR1 SGDLS and CDR2 YYNGEE come from the germline V gene. The CDR3 loop spans 16 amino acids. CDR3 DNA: TGTGCCAGCAGCCCGCGACTGAAAGCCAAGTACAATGAGCAGTTCTTC. Encoded protein: CASSPRLKAKYNEQFF.

This chain uses TRBV9 with TRBJ2-5; 7 bases fit TRBD1. Germline CDR1 SGDLS, CDR2 YYNGEE. V was pared by 0 bases and J by 2 bases, with 1 base of the junction left unmatched. The CDR3 is 14 residues long. The CDR3 coding sequence is TGTGCCAGCAGCGTAGGGACAGGTCAAGAGACCCAGTACTTC. Translation: CASSVGTGQETQYF.

This clone was seen only a few times. CDR3 coding DNA: TGTGCCAGCAGTTACTCAGGGAGCGCCGAGCAGTACTTC. Its protein product is CASSYSGSAEQYF. The V and J genes are TRBV6-5 and TRBJ2-7; tentative D call: TRBD2 (5 bases). Germline CDR1 MNHEY, CDR2 SVGAGI. The length of the CDR3 is 13 residues. Trimming pared 0 bases from V and 6 bases from J, leaving 9 bases between.